This TCR beta chain was recovered during a study of beta chain features in type 1 diabetes. This clone was seen only once. The antigen is undetermined. Regarding the study as a whole: Type 1 diabetes patients had TCRB CDR3s that were shorter (moderately but significantly so) in all four CD4+ subsets. When cDNA is sequenced, cells with high TCR expression could be over-represented.

V gave up 2 bases and J gave up 2 bases; unmatched junction bases: 7. This CDR3 region has 16 residues. Germline CDR1 MNHEY, CDR2 SVGAGI. The authors reverse transcribed all of the isolated RNA, so sequencing captured expressed TCRB transcripts. Naive, central memory and regulatory T cell samples averaged about 4 million immunoSEQ reads each. TCRdb's table, derived via immunoSEQ multiplex PCR, lists solely in-frame clones and lacks some. The repertoire holds 250,000 or so clones, with 11% to 15% as singletons. The rearrangement joins TRBV6-5 to TRBJ2-7; 9 nucleotides agree with TRBD1. Sequences were obtained from naive CD4+ T cells from blood. The sequence was obtained from a man aged 25 to 45 with type 1 diabetes. This CDR3 is CASSYEQGADTYEQYF. For the CDR3, the DNA is TGTGCCAGCAGTTACGAACAGGGGGCTGACACCTACGAGCAGTACTTC.